The present T cell receptor (beta chain) was sequenced within a study of shared clonotypes between healthy human individuals. CD8 cells regarded as naive lacked CD45RO, were positively chosen for CCR7, and omitted terminally differentiated effector memory CD45RA+ cells. The J segment lost 9 bases and the V segment lost 8 bases, leaving 5 bases of the junction unmatched. The CDR3 has 11 amino acids. From germline, CDR1 is SQVTM and CDR2 ANQGSEA. The assay was immunoSEQ multiplex PCR, and TCRdb's table has in-frame clones only and misses some. The table has about 2.1 million clones, 93% seen once. The origin of this receptor is a man aged 18 to 29 in good health. Some clones in this sample may be carry-over from other donors' samples. V and J are TRBV29-1 and TRBJ2-1; TRBD1 aligns across 9 bases. Specimen: naive CD8+ T cells from PBMCs. The CDR3 DNA follows: TGCAGCTCAGGGACAGGGTTTGAGCAGTTCTTC. Translation: CSSGTGFEQFF.